This TCR beta chain was captured by sequencing in a study of blood T cell repertoires in COVID-19. Study-level information: The United States, Italy and Spain provided the acute and convalescent COVID-19 samples.

In the original processing: Estimation of nucleated cell counts relied on the amplification of reference gene primers. Libraries were prepared by immunoSEQ multiplex PCR; TCRdb keeps only in-frame clonotypes and omits some of them. That table gives V, J and clone size, and the DNA gave D and trimming. The table lists approximately 140,000 clones, roughly 76% of them singletons. Germline V gene data show CDR1 as SQVTM and CDR2 as ANQGSEA. The CDR3 covers 13 residues. The germline V and J ends were trimmed by 7 bases and 6 bases, with 16 bases remaining between them. The source material was peripheral blood. This sequence joins TRBV29-1 and TRBJ1-5; unclear D gene. The TCR comes from a human donor with acute or convalescent COVID-19. The donor label of this sample is uncertain. As DNA, the CDR3 is TGCAGCGCCCGGCGCGGGGAGGGTCAGCCCCAGCATTTT. Translating gives CSARRGEGQPQHF.